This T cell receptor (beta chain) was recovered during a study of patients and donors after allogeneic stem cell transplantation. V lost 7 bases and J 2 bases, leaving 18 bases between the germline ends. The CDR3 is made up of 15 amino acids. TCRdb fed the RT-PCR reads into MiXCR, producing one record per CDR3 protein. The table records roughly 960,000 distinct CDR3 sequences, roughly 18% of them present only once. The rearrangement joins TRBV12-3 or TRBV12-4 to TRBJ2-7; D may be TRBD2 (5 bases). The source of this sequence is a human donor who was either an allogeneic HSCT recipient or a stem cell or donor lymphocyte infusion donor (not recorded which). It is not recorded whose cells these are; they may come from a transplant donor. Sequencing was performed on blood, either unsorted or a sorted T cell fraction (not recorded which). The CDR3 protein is CASTPRLGAAYEQYF. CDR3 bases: TGTGCCAGCACCCCCCGTCTGGGAGCGGCCTACGAGCAGTACTTC.